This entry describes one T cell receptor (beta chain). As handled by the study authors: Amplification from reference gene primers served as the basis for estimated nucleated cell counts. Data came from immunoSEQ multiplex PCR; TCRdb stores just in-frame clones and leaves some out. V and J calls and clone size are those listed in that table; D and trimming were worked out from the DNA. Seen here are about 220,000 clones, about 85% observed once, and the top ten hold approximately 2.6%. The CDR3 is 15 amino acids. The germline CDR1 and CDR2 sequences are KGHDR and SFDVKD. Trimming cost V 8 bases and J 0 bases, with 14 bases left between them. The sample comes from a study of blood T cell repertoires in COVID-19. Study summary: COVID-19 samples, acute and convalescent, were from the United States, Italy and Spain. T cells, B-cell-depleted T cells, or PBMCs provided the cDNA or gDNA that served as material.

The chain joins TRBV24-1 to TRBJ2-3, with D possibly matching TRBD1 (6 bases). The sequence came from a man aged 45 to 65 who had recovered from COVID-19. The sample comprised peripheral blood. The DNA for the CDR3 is TGTGCCACCAAAAGCCGGGACACAAGCACAGATACGCAGTATTTT. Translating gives CATKSRDTSTDTQYF.